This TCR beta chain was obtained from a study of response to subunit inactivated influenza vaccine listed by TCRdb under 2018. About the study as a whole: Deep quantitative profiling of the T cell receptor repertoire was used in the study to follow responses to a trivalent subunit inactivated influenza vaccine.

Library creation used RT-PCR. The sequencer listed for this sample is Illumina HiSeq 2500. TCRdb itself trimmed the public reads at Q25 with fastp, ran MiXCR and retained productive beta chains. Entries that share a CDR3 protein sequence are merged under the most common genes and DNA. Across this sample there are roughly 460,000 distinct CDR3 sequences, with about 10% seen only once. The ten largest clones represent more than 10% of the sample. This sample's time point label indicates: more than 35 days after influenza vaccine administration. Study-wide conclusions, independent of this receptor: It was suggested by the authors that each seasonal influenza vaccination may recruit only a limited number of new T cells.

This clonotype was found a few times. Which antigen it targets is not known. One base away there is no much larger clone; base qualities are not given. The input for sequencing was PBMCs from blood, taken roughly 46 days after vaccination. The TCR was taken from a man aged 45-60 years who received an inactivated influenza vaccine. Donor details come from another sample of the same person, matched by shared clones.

The CDR3 amino acid sequence is: CSAEDGAGSYEQYF. The nucleotide sequence is TGCAGTGCGGAAGACGGGGCGGGATCCTACGAGCAGTACTTC. The sequence is built from TRBV20-1 and TRBJ2-7; D gene: possibly TRBD2, on 6 matching bases. Cut back by 6 bases and 1 base, the V and J ends lie 16 bases apart. CDR1 and CDR2 are drawn from the germline V gene (reference sequence): DFQATT, SNEGSKA. The CDR3 spans 14 residues, from the cysteine through the phenylalanine. Only CDR3 DNA remains: 42 bases, in frame from the first base.